A selection of T cell receptor beta chains follows, all from one sample in a study of T cells in Graves' hyperthyroidism and ophthalmopathy. Each CDR3 protein gets one entry after TCRdb re-called the multiplex PCR reads with MiXCR. Seen here are about 530,000 distinct CDR3 sequences, roughly 17% observed once, and the top ten hold approximately 16%. The specimen sequenced was blood. These receptors were taken from a woman under 30 with Graves' ophthalmopathy. Both conserved end residues are part of each CDR3. D genes are given only for firm matches. Size is stated for part of the rows, as once, few or many counts, or as a class when the clone is expanded.

D	size	V	J	CDR3	DNA
TRBD2	NA	TRBV12-3/TRBV12-4	TRBJ2-1	CASTPGGNEQFF	TGTGCCAGCACCCCGGGGGGCAATGAGCAGTTCTTC
TRBD1	NA	TRBV27	TRBJ1-1	CASSVTGNTEALF	TGTGCCAGCAGCGTGACAGGGAACACTGAAGCTCTCTTT
NA	many	TRBV20-1	TRBJ2-5	CSATNSRGQETQYF	TGCAGTGCAACCAACTCACGGGGCCAAGAGACCCAGTACTTC
NA	many	TRBV28	TRBJ1-1	CASSSVLNTEAFF	TGTGCCAGCAGTTCGGTCCTGAACACTGAAGCTTTCTTT
TRBD1	few	TRBV29-1	TRBJ1-1	CSAVTGMGTEAFF	TGCAGCGCGGTGACAGGGATGGGGACTGAAGCTTTCTTT
TRBD2	NA	TRBV28	TRBJ2-5	CASSLYRGLAGEQETQYF	TGTGCCAGCAGTTTATATAGGGGACTAGCGGGAGAACAAGAGACCCAGTACTTC
TRBD1	NA	TRBV29-1	TRBJ1-4	CSVGTGVNEKLFF	TGCAGCGTTGGAACAGGGGTTAATGAAAAACTGTTTTTT
TRBD1	many	TRBV3-1	TRBJ1-1	CASSTGGPTTEAFF	TGTGCCAGCAGCACAGGGGGCCCGACGACTGAAGCTTTCTTT
NA	many	TRBV20-1	TRBJ2-7	CSARDSAGLTSHEQYF	TGCAGTGCTAGAGATTCGGCGGGTCTCACCTCCCACGAGCAGTACTTC
NA	few	TRBV6-2/TRBV6-3	TRBJ2-7	CASSSTGRVSYEQYF	TGTGCCAGCAGTTCCACGGGACGGGTCAGTTACGAGCAGTACTTC
NA	NA	TRBV2	TRBJ2-1	CASKEEDVSYNEQFF	TGTGCCAGCAAGGAAGAGGACGTCTCCTACAATGAGCAGTTCTTC
NA	NA	TRBV9	TRBJ1-1	CASAPTGLNTEAFF	TGTGCCAGCGCCCCGACAGGCCTTAACACTGAAGCTTTCTTT
TRBD1	NA	TRBV20-1	TRBJ1-2	CSARQSTGDYGYTF	TGCAGTGCTAGGCAGTCGACAGGGGACTATGGCTACACCTTC
TRBD2	many	TRBV12-3/TRBV12-4	TRBJ2-7	CASTLGGGRADEQYF	TGTGCCAGCACCCTAGGGGGCGGGAGGGCCGACGAGCAGTACTTC
NA	NA	TRBV5-1	TRBJ1-1	CASSLTPNENTEAFF	TGCGCCAGCAGCCTGACCCCTAATGAGAACACTGAAGCTTTCTTT
TRBD1	NA	TRBV19	TRBJ1-1	CASNMRTGGTEAFF	TGTGCCAGTAATATGAGGACAGGGGGCACTGAAGCTTTCTTT